One and the same sample provided the 14 T cell receptor beta chains below, sequenced in a study of cytomegalovirus exposure and HLA in healthy donors. PCR employed 60 Vbeta and 13 Jbeta primers. Produced via immunoSEQ multiplex PCR; TCRdb's table is partial and in-frame only. Of about 130,000 clones detected, around 8.5% appear once; the ten largest clones hold under 5.5%. Sequenced: PBMCs. These receptors all stem from a man aged 35 to 55 in good health and CMV-seronegative.

This clone has only a few counts. This chain links TRBV6-6 with TRBJ1-2; TRBD1 matches at 7 bases. The J segment lost 6 bases and the V segment lost 6 bases, leaving 7 bases of the junction unmatched. Per germline, CDR1 MNHNY and CDR2 SVGAGI (reference sequence). CDR3 length: 13 residues. The CDR3 sequence: CASRDRLGNGYTF. The CDR3 coding sequence is TGTGCCAGCAGGGACAGGTTGGGGAATGGCTACACCTTC.

This clone was seen only a few times. The CDR3, as DNA: TGTGCCAGCAGCGTAGGTCGCGGGGGACTCACCTACGAGCAGTACTTC. Encoded protein: CASSVGRGGLTYEQYF. This sequence joins TRBV9 and TRBJ2-7; 7 nucleotides line up with TRBD2. In germline, CDR1 is SGDLS, CDR2 YYNGEE. The V gene end was trimmed by 0 bases and the J gene end by 2 bases; junction bases not matched to a gene: 8. The CDR3 is made up of 16 amino acids.

The V gene is TRBV9, the J gene TRBJ1-1, with 8 bases aligning to TRBD1. Germline V gene data show CDR1 as SGDLS and CDR2 as YYNGEE. Trimming cost V 2 bases and J 3 bases; bases outside gene matches: 15. The CDR3 spans 18 residues. As DNA, the CDR3 is TGTGCCAGCAGCGTGTACTCCGGGACAGGAAAAGGGGACACTGAAGCTTTCTTT. Protein: CASSVYSGTGKGDTEAFF.

The chain joins TRBV7-9 to TRBJ1-1; D might be TRBD1 (6 bases). This CDR3 comprises 16 residues. Germline-derived CDR1 and CDR2 are SEHNR and FQNEAQ (reference sequence). V was shortened by 5 bases and J by 5 bases, with 21 bases between the two germline ends. CDR3 sequence (DNA): TGTGCCAGCAGCCACCCCCCGGGGGGCGCGGAGACTGAAGCTTTCTTT. Protein: CASSHPPGGAETEAFF.

The chain employs TRBV20-1 and TRBJ2-7, with TRBD1 identical over 7 bases. CDR3 length equals 11 residues. Looked up from germline, CDR1 is DFQATT and CDR2 is SNEGSKA (reference sequence). J lost 6 bases, V lost 6 bases, and 5 bases had no gene match. The CDR3 loop is CSALDRVEQYF. DNA for the CDR3: TGCAGTGCCCTCGACAGGGTCGAGCAGTACTTC.

The chain joins TRBV27 to TRBJ2-3, with D possibly matching TRBD2 (6 bases). The CDR3 has 13 residues. Germline V gene data show CDR1 as MNHEY and CDR2 as SMNVEV (reference sequence). The germline V and J ends were trimmed by 2 bases and 9 bases, with 12 bases remaining between them. CDR3 sequence (DNA): TGTGCCAGCAGTTTAATCGGTGGGGGGACGCAGTATTTT. As protein: CASSLIGGGTQYF.

This clone occurred a few times. The rearrangement joins TRBV7-9 to TRBJ2-1, with D possibly being TRBD2 (6 bases). The CDR3 loop spans 18 amino acids. Germline assignment: CDR1 SEHNR and CDR2 FQNEAQ (reference sequence). Trimming removed 1 base at V and 4 bases at J, with 20 bases between. CDR3 residues: CASSLGIAGRFQYNEQFF. The DNA for the CDR3 is TGTGCCAGCAGCTTAGGAATCGCGGGGAGGTTCCAATACAATGAGCAGTTCTTC.

This clone occurred a few times. V is TRBV11-3 and J is TRBJ2-5; 11 nucleotides match TRBD2. Germline CDR1 and CDR2: SGHNT and YENEEA. The V segment lost 4 bases and the J segment 0 bases; nucleotides outside the gene matches: 4. The CDR3 spans 16 residues. The CDR3 loop is CASSSTSGGYQETQYF. The CDR3 coding sequence is TGTGCCAGCAGCTCTACTAGCGGGGGATACCAAGAGACCCAGTACTTC.

This chain uses TRBV19 with TRBJ1-2; tentative D call: TRBD1 (6 bases). The CDR3 is 16 residues long. Trimming took off 0 bases at V and 8 bases at J, with 19 bases between the two ends. CDR1 and CDR2 (germline): LNHDA, SQIVND (reference sequence). The CDR3 reads CASSIDPPTGTSGYTF. CDR3 sequence (DNA): TGTGCCAGTAGTATAGACCCCCCAACAGGGACCAGCGGCTACACCTTC.

CDR3 in amino acids: CAWSGRGLGGYTF. The DNA of the CDR3 is TGTGCCTGGAGCGGCAGGGGATTAGGTGGCTACACCTTC. The rearrangement links TRBV30 to TRBJ1-2; D is perhaps TRBD1 (6 bases). The CDR3 runs to 13 residues. V dropped 3 bases and J dropped 7 bases, with 15 bases sitting between them. Per the germline V gene, CDR1 is GTSNPN and CDR2 is SVGIG (reference sequence).

This clone was detected only a few times. This rearrangement joins TRBV6-8 to TRBJ2-7; D ambiguous. This CDR3 comprises 13 residues. V lost 5 bases, J lost 2 bases, and 10 bases lay in between. Germline assignment: CDR1 MNHGY and CDR2 SAAAGT. The CDR3 loop is CASSMTQPYEQYF. CDR3 DNA: TGTGCCAGCAGTATGACTCAACCCTACGAGCAGTACTTC.

A word on this clone: Likely a read error: the CDR3 ends without its conserved phenylalanine or tryptophan. The rearrangement joins TRBV9 to TRBJ2-2, with D unclear. Germline V CDR1 and CDR2: SGDLS, YYNGEE. The length of the CDR3 is 12 residues. The CDR3 protein is CARSARTGELFV. The CDR3 region has the DNA TGTGCCAGAAGCGCCCGAACCGGGGAGCTGTTTGTT.

There are a few counts of this clone. The chain employs TRBV19 and TRBJ1-5; 7 nucleotides align to TRBD1. The CDR3 covers 17 residues. The V gene end was trimmed by 4 bases and the J gene end by 0 bases; junction bases not matched to a gene: 9. Per the germline V gene, CDR1 is LNHDA and CDR2 is SQIVND (reference sequence). The CDR3: CASSNRPDRVSNQPQHF. CDR3 DNA: TGTGCCAGTAGTAACAGACCCGACAGGGTTAGCAATCAGCCCCAGCATTTT.

The chain carries TRBV27 and TRBJ2-1, with 9 bases fitting TRBD1. V was clipped by 6 bases and J by 2 bases; unmatched bases: 2. Per the germline V gene, CDR1 is MNHEY and CDR2 is SMNVEV (reference sequence). CDR3 length: 14 amino acids. CDR3: CASRGTGTYNEQFF. DNA of the CDR3: TGTGCCAGCAGGGGGACAGGGACCTACAATGAGCAGTTCTTC.